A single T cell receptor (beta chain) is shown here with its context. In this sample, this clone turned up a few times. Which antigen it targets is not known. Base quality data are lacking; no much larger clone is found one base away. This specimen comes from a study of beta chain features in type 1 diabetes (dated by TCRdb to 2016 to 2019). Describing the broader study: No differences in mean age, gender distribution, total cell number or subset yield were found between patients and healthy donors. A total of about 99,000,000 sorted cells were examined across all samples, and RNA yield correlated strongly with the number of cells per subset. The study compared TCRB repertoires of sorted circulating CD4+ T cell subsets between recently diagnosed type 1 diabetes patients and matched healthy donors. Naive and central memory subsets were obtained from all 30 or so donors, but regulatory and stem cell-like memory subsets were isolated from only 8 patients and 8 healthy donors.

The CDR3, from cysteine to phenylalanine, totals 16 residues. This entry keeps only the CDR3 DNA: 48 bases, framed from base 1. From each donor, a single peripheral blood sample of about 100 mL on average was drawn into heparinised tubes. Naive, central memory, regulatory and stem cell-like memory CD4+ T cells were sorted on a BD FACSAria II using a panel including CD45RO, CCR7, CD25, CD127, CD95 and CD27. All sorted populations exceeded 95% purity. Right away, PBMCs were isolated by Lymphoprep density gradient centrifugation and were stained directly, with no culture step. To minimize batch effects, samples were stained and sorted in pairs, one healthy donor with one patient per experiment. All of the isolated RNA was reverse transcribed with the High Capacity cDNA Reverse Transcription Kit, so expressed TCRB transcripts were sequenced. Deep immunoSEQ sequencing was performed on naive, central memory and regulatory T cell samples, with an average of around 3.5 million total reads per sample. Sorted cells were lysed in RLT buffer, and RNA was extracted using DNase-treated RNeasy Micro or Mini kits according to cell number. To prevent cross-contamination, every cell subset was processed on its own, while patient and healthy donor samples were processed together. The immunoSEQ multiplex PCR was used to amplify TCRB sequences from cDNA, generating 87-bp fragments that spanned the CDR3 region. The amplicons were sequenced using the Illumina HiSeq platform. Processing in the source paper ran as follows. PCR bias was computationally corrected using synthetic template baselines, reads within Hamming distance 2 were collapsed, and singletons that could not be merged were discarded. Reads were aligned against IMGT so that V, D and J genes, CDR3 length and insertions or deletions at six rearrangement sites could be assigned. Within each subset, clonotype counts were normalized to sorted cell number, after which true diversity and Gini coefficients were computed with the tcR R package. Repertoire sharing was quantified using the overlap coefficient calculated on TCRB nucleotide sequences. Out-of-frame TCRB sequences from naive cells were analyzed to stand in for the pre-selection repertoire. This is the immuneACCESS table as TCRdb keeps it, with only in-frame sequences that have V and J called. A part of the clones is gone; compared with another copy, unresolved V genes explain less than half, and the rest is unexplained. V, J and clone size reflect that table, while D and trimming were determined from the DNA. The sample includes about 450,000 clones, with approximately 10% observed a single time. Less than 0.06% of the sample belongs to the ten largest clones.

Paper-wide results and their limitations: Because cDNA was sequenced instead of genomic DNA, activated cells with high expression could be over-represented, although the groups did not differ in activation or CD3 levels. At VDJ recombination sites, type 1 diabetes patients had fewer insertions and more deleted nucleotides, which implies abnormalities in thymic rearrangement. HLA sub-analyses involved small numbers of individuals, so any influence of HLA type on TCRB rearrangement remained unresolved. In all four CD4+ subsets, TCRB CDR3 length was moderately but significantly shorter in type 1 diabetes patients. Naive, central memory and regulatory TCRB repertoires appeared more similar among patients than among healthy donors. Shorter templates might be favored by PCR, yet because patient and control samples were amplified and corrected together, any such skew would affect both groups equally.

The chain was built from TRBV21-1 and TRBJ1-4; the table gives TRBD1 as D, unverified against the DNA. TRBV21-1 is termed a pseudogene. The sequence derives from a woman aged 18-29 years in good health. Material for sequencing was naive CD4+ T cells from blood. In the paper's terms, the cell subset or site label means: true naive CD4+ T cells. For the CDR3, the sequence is CASSKPLRGFNEKLFF. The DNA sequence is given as TGTGCCAGCAGCAAACCACTCAGGGGGTTTAATGAAAAACTGTTTTTT.